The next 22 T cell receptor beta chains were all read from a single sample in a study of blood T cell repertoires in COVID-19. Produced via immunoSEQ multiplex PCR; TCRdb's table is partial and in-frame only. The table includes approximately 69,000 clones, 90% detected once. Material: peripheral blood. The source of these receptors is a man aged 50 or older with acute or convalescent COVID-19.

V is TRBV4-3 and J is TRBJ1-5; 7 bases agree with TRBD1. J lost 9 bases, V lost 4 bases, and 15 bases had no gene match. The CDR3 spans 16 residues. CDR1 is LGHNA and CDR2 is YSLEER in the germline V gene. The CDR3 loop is CASSPRQGDKGGPQHF. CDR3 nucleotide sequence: TGCGCCAGCAGCCCAAGACAGGGCGACAAGGGAGGGCCCCAGCATTTT.

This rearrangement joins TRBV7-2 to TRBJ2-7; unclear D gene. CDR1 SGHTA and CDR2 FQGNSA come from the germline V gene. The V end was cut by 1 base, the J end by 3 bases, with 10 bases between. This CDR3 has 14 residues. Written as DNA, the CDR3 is TGTGCCAGCAGCTTAGGGGCAGCCTTCTACGAGCAGTACTTC. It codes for CASSLGAAFYEQYF.

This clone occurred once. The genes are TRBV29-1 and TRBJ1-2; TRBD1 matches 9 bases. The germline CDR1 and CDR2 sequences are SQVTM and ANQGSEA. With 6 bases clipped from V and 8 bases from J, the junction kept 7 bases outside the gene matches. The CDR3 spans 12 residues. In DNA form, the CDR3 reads TGCAGCGTCCCGACAGGGGGAAACGGCTACACCTTC. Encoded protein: CSVPTGGNGYTF.

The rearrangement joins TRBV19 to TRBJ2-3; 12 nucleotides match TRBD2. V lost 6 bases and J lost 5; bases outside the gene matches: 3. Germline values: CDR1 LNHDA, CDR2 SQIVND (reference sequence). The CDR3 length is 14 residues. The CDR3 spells CASSRLAGVDTQYF. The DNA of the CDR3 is TGTGCCAGTAGCCGACTAGCGGGAGTAGATACGCAGTATTTT.

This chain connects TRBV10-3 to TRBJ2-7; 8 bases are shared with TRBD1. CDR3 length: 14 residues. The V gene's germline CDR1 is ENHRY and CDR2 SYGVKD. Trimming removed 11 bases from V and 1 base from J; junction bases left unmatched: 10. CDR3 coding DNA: TGTGCCGCCGGACAGGGCGCGAGGTCCTACGAGCAGTACTTC. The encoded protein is CAAGQGARSYEQYF.

In DNA, the CDR3 is TGCGCCAGCAGCCCTCTAAACAGGGGAGACGCATCTGAAGCTTTCTTT. As protein: CASSPLNRGDASEAFF. This chain connects TRBV4-1 to TRBJ1-1, with 7 bases that match TRBD1. The CDR3 is 16 amino acids. Germline values: CDR1 MGHRA, CDR2 YSYEKL. V lost 4 bases and J lost 6; bases outside the gene matches: 14.

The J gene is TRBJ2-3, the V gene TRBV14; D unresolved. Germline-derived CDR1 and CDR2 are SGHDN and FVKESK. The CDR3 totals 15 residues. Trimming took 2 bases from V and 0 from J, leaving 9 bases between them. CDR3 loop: CASSQITASTDTQYF. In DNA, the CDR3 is TGTGCCAGCAGCCAAATCACAGCTAGCACAGATACGCAGTATTTT.

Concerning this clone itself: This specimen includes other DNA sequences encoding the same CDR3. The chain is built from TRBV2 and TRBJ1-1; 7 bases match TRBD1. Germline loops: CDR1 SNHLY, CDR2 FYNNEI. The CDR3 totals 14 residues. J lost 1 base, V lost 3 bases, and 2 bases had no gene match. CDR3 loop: CASSERTGNTEAFF. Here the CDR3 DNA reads TGTGCCAGCAGTGAGCGGACAGGGAACACTGAAGCTTTCTTT.

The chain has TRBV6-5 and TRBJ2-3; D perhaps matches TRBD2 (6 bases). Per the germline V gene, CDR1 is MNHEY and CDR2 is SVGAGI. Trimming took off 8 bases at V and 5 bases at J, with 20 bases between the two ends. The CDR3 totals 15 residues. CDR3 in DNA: TGTGCCAGCGGGCGCCCGGGAGTCGGGAAAGATACGCAGTATTTT. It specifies CASGRPGVGKDTQYF.

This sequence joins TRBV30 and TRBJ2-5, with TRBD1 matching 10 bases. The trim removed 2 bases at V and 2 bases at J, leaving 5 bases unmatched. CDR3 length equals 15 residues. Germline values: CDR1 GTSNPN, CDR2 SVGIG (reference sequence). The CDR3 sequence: CAWSQWTGGQETQYF. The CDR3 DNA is TGTGCCTGGAGTCAATGGACAGGGGGTCAAGAGACCCAGTACTTC.

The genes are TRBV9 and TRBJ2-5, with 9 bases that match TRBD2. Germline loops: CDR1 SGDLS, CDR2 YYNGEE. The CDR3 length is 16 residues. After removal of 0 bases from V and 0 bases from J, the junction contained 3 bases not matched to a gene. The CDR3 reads CASSVGSGSHQETQYF. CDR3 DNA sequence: TGTGCCAGCAGCGTAGGTAGCGGGAGTCACCAAGAGACCCAGTACTTC.

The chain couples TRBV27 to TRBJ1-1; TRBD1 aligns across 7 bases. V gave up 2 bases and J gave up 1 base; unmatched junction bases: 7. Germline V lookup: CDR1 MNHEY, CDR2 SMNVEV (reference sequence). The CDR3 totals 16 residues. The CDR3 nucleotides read TGTGCCAGCAGTTTAAGCCCAGGGGGACAGAACACTGAAGCTTTCTTT. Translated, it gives CASSLSPGGQNTEAFF.

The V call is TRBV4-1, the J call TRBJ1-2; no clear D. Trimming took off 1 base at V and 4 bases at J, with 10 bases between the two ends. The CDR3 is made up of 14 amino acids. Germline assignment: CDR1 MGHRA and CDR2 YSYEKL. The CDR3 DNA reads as TGCGCCAGCAGCCAAGCTCCAGTTGGCTATGGCTACACCTTC. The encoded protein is CASSQAPVGYGYTF.

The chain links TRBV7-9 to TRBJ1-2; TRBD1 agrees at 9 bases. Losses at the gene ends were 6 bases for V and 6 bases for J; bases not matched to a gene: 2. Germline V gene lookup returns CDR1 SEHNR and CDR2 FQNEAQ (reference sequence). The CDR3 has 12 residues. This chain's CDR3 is CASSRTGDGYTF. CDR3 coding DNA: TGTGCCAGCAGTCGGACAGGGGATGGCTACACCTTC.

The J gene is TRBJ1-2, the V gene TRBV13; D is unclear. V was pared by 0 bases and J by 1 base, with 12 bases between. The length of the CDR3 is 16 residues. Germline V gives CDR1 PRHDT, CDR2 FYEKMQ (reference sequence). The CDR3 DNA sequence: TGTGCCAGCAGCTTAGGCCGCGGGCGCGGTAACTATGGCTACACCTTC. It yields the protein CASSLGRGRGNYGYTF.

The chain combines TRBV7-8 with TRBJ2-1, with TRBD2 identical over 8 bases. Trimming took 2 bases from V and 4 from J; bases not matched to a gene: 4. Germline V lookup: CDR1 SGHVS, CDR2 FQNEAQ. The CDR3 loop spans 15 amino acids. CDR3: CASSLPGTRYNEQFF. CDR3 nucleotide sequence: TGTGCCAGCAGCTTACCCGGGACTAGATACAATGAGCAGTTCTTC.

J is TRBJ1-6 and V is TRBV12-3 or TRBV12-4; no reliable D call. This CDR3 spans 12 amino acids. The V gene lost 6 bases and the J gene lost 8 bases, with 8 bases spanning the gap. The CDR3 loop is CASRGLDSPLHF. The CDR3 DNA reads TGTGCCAGCAGGGGCTTAGATTCACCCCTCCACTTT.

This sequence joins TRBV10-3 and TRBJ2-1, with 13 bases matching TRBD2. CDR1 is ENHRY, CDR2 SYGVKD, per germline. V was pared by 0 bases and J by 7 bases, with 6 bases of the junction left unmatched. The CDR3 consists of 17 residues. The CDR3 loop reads CAISESKLAGGDNEQFF. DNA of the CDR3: TGTGCCATCAGTGAGTCGAAACTAGCGGGAGGGGATAATGAGCAGTTCTTC.

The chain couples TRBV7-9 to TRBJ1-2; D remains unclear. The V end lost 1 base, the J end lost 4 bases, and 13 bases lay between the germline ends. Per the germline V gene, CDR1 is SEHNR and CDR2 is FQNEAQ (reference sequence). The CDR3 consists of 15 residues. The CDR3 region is CASSLDRYFLYGYTF. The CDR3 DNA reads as TGTGCCAGCAGCTTAGACCGCTACTTTCTCTATGGCTACACCTTC.

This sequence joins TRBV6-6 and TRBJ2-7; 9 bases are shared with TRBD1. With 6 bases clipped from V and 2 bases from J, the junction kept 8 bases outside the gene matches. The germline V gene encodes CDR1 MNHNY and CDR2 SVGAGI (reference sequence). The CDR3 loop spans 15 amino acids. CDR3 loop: CASSSTGGATYEQYF. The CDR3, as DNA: TGTGCCAGCAGCTCGACAGGGGGTGCTACCTACGAGCAGTACTTC.

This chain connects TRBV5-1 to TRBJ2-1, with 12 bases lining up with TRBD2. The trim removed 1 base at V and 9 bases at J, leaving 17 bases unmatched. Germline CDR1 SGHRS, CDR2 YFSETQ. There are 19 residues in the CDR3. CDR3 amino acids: CASSLRGSLAGGPVSEQFF. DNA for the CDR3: TGCGCCAGCAGCTTGAGGGGCTCCCTAGCGGGAGGGCCTGTGAGTGAGCAGTTCTTC.

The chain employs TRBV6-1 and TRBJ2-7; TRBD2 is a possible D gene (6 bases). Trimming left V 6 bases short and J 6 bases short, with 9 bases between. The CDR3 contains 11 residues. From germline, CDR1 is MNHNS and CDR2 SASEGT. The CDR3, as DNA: TGTGCCAGCAGACTGACTAGCGAGCAGTACTTC. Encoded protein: CASRLTSEQYF.